This TCR beta chain was sequenced for a study of radiation and T cells in renal cell carcinoma. Study-wide points: Pretreatment tumor biopsies were lacking, so baseline clonotypes are unknown.

Method: immunoSEQ multiplex PCR; TCRdb's copy keeps in-frame clones and lacks some. This table has about 73,000 clones, over 65% appearing once. Time point in this sample: blood 4 weeks post-SBRT, at nephrectomy. Indicated treatment: 15 Gy SBRT to primary tumor, nephrectomy 4 weeks later. In germline, CDR1 is SGHRS, CDR2 YFSETQ. The CDR3 length is 16 residues. Losses at the gene ends were 7 bases for V and 0 bases for J; bases not matched to a gene: 11. As concerns this clone: As yet, its antigen is unknown. Other DNA sequences of this sample code for an identical CDR3.

This receptor was obtained from a woman aged 55-69 years with renal cell carcinoma. The rearrangement links TRBV5-1 to TRBJ2-3, with 7 bases lining up with TRBD1. Here the sequenced sample was blood, taken from a patient whose treatment included radiotherapy and nephrectomy. CDR3 sequence: CASQSGVQGSTDTQYF. The DNA of the CDR3 is TGCGCCAGCCAGTCAGGGGTACAGGGGAGCACAGATACGCAGTATTTT.